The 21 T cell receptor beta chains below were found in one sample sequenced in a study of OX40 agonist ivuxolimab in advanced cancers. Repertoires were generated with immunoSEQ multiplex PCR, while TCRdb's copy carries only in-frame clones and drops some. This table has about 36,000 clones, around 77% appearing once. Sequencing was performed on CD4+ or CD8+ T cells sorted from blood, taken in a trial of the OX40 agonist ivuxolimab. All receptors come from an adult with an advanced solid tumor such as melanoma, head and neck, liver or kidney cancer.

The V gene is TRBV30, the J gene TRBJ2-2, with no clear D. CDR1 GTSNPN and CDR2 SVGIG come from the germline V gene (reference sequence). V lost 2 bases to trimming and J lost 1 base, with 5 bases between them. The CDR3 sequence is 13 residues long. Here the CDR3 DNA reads TGTGCCTGGAGTAGTGGGAACACCGGGGAGCTGTTTTTT. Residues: CAWSSGNTGELFF.

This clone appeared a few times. CDR3 in DNA: TGTGCCATCAGTGATGCTCGAAGGGCCAGCACAGATACGCAGTATTTT. Residues: CAISDARRASTDTQYF. The chain carries TRBV10-3 and TRBJ2-3; D is ambiguous. The CDR3 runs 16 residues. Germline lookup yields CDR1 ENHRY and CDR2 SYGVKD. V was cut by 3 bases and J by 0 bases, with 13 bases left in between.

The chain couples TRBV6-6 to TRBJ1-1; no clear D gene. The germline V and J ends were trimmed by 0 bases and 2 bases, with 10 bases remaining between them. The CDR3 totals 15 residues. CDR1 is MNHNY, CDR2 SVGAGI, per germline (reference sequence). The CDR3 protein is CASSYSRQANTEAFF. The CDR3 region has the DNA TGTGCCAGCAGTTACTCGCGTCAAGCTAACACTGAAGCTTTCTTT.

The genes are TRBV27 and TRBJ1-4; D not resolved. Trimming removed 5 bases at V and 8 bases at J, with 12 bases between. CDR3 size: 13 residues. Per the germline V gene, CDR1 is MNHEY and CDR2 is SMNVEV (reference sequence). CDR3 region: CASSPVAREKLFF. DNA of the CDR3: TGTGCCAGCAGTCCAGTGGCTAGAGAAAAACTGTTTTTT.

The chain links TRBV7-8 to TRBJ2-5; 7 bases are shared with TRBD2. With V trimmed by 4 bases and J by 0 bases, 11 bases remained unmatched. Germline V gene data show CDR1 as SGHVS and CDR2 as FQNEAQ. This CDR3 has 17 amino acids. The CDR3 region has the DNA TGTGCCAGCAGCTCGCTCCCTGACGGGAGGAACCAAGAGACCCAGTACTTC. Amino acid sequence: CASSSLPDGRNQETQYF.

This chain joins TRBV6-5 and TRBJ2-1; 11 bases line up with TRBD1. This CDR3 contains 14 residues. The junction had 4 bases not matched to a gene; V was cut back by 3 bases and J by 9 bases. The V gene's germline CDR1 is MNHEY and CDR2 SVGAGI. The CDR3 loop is CASSYGQGAIEQFF. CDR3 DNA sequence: TGTGCCAGCAGTTATGGACAGGGGGCGATTGAGCAGTTCTTC.

In DNA form, the CDR3 reads TGTGCCAGCAGTTCCGAAGAAGGTGGCGGGGAGCTGTTTTTT. Translated: CASSSEEGGGELFF. This chain joins TRBV6-5 and TRBJ2-2, with unresolved D. V lost 4 bases to trimming and J lost 7 bases, with 13 bases between them. In germline, CDR1 is MNHEY, CDR2 SVGAGI. This CDR3 comprises 14 residues.

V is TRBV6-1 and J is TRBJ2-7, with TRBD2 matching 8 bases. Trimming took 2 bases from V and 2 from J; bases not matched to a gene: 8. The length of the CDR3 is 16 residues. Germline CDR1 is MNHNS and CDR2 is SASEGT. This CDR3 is CASSENPGLVPYEQYF. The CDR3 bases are TGTGCCAGCAGTGAAAATCCGGGACTAGTCCCCTACGAGCAGTACTTC.

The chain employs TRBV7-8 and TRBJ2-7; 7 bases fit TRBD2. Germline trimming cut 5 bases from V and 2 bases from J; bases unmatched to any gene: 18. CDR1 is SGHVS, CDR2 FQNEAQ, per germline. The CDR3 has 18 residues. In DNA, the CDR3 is TGTGCCAGCAGCCTGACCCTTCGTACCGGGAGGACGACCTACGAGCAGTACTTC. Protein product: CASSLTLRTGRTTYEQYF.

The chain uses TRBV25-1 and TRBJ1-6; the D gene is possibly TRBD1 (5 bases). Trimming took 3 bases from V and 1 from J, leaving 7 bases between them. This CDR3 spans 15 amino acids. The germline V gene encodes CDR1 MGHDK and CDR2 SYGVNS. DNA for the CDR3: TGTGCCAGCAGTGAGACAGATTCCTATAATTCACCCCTCCACTTT. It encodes CASSETDSYNSPLHF.

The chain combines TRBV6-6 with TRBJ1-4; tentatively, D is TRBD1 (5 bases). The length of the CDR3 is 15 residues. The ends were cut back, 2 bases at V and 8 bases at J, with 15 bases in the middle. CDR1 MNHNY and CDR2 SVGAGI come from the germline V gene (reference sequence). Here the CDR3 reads CASSYLAGGEEKLFF. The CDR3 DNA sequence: TGTGCCAGCAGTTACCTTGCAGGAGGGGAAGAAAAACTGTTTTTT.

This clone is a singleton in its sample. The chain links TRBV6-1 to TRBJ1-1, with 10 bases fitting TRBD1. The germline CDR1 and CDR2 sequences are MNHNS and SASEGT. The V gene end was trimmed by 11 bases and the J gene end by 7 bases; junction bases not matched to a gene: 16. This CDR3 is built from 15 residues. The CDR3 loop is CAGDRDRGVNGEAFF. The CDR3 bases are TGTGCCGGTGACCGGGACAGGGGAGTAAACGGTGAAGCTTTCTTT.

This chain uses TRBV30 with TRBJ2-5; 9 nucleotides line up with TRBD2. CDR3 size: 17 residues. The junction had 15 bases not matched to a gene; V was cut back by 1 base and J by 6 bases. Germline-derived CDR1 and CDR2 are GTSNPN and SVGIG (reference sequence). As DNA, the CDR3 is TGTGCCTGGAGTGACCCCTACGCGGGGGGGCCCAAAAAGACCCAGTACTTC. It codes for CAWSDPYAGGPKKTQYF.

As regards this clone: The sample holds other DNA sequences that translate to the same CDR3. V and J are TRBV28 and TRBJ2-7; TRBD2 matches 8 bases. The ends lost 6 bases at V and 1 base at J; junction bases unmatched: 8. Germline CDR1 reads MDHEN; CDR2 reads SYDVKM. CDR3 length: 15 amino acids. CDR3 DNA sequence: TGTGCCAGCAGCTTCTCGGCTAGCGGGTCCTACGAGCAGTACTTC. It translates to CASSFSASGSYEQYF.

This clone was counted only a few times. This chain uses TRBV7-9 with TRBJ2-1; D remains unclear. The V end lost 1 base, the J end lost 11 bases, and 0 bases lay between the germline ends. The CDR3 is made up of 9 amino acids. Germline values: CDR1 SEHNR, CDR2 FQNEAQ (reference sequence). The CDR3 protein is CASSLEQFF. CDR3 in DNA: TGTGCCAGCAGCTTAGAGCAGTTCTTC.

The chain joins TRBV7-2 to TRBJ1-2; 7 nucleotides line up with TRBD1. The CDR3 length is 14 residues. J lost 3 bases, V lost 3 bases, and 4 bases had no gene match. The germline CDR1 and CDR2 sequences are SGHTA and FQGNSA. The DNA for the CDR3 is TGTGCCAGCAGCTTTGGTACAGGGGACTATGGCTACACCTTC. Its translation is CASSFGTGDYGYTF. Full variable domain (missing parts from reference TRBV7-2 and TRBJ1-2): GAGVSQSPSNKVTEKGKDVELRCDPISGHTALYWYRQSLGQGLEFLIYFQGNSAPDKSGLPSDRFSAERTGGSVSTLTIQRTQQEDSAVYLCASSFGTGDYGYTFGSGTRLTVV.

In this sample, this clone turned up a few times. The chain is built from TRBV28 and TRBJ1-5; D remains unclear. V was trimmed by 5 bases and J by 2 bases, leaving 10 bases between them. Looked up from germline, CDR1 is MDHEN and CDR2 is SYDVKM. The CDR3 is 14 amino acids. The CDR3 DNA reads TGTGCCAGCAGTCCGACGGTGGGCAATCAGCCCCAGCATTTT. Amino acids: CASSPTVGNQPQHF.

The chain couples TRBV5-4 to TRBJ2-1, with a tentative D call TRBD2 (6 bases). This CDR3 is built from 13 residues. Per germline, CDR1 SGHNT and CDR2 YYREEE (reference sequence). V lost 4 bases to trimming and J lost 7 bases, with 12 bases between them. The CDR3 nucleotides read TGTGCCAGCAGCCGGAGCGGGTTGAATGAGCAGTTCTTC. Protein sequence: CASSRSGLNEQFF.

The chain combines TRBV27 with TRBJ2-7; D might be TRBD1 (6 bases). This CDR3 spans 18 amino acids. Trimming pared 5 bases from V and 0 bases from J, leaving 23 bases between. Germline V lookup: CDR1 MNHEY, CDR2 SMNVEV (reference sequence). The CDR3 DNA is TGTGCCAGCAGTACTTATCCCGCTCCCAGGGGTCCCTCCTACGAGCAGTACTTC. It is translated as CASSTYPAPRGPSYEQYF.

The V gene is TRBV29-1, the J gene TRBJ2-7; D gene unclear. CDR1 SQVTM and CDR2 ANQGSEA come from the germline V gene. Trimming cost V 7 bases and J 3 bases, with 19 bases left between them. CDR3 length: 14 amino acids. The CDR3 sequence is CSALGSSTNYEQYF. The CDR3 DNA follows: TGCAGCGCCCTCGGCAGTTCTACTAACTACGAGCAGTACTTC.

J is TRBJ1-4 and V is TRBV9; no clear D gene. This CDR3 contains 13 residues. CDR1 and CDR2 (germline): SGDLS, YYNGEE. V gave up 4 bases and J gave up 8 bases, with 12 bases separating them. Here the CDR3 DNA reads TGTGCCAGCAGCCCCTCCGGCGAGGAAAAACTGTTTTTT. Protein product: CASSPSGEEKLFF.